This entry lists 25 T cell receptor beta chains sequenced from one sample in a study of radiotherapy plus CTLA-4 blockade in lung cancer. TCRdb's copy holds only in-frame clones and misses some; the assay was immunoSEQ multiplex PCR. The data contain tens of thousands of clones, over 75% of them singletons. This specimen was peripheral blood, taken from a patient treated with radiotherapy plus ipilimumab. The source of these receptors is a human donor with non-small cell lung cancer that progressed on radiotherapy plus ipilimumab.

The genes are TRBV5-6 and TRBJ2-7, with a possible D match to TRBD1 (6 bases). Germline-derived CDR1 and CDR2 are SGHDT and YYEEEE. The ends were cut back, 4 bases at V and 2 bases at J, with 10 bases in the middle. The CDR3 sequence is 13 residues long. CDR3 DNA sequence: TGTGCCAGCAGCGAGGACAGTACCTACGAGCAGTACTTC. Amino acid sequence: CASSEDSTYEQYF.

The CDR3 coding sequence is TGTGCCAGCAGCGTGGGAGGGTCGGGTTATGGCTACACCTTC. It is translated as CASSVGGSGYGYTF. The chain uses TRBV9 and TRBJ1-2; the D is unclear. Trimming took off 2 bases at V and 5 bases at J, with 13 bases between the two ends. Germline V gives CDR1 SGDLS, CDR2 YYNGEE. This CDR3 region has 14 residues.

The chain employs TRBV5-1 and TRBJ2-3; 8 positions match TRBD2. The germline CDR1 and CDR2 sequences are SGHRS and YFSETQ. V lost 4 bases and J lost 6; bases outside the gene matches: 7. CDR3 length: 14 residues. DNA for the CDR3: TGCGCCAGCAGCGAGCCAACGGGAGGGGATACGCAGTATTTT. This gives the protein CASSEPTGGDTQYF.

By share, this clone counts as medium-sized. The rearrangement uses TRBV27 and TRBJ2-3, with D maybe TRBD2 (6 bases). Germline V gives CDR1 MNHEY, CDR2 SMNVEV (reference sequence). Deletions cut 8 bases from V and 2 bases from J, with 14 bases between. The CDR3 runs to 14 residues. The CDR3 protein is CASAAGLYTDTQYF. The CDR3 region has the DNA TGTGCCAGCGCCGCGGGACTTTACACAGATACGCAGTATTTT.

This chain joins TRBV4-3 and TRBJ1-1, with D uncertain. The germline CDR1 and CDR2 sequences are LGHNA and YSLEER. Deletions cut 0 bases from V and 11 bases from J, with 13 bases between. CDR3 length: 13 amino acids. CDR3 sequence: CASSQDPLIRAFF. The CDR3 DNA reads TGCGCCAGCAGCCAAGACCCTTTGATTCGGGCTTTCTTT.

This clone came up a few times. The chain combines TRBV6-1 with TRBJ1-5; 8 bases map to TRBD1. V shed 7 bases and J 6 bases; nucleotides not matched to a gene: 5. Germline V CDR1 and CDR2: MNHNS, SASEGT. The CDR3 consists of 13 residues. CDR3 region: CASIGQGGQPQHF. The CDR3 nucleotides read TGTGCCAGCATCGGACAGGGTGGTCAGCCCCAGCATTTT.

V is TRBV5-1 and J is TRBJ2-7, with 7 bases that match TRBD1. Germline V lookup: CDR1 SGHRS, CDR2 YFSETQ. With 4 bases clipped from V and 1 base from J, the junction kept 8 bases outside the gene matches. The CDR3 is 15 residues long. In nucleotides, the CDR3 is TGCGCCAGCAGCCCCACAGGGGTTAATTCCTACGAGCAGTACTTC. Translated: CASSPTGVNSYEQYF.

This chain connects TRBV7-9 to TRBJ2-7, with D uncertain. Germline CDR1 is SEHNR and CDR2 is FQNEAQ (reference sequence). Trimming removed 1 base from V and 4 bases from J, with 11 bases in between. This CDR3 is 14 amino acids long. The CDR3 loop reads CASSLGFSGYEQYF. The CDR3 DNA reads TGTGCCAGCAGCTTAGGGTTCTCCGGTTACGAGCAGTACTTC.

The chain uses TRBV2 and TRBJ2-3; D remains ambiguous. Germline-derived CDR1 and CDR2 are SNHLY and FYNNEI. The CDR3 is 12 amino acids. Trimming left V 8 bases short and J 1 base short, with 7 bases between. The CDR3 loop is CASLAGTDTQYF. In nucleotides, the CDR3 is TGTGCCAGCCTGGCAGGCACAGATACGCAGTATTTT.

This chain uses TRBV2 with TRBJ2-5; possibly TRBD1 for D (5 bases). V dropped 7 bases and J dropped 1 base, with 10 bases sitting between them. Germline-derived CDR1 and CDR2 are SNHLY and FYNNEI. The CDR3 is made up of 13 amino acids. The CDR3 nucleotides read TGTGCCAGCATTAGTGACAGCCAAGAGACCCAGTACTTC. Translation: CASISDSQETQYF.

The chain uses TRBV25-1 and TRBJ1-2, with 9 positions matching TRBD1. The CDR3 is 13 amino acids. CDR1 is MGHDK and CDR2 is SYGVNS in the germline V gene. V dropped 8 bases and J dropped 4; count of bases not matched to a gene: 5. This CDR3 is CASARTGVYGYTF. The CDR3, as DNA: TGTGCCAGCGCTAGGACAGGGGTCTATGGCTACACCTTC.

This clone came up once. CDR3 region: CASSHRGGGDEKLFF. The CDR3 DNA reads TGTGCCAGCAGTCATCGAGGAGGGGGCGATGAAAAACTGTTTTTT. The rearrangement links TRBV5-4 to TRBJ1-4; TRBD1 matches 7 bases. The CDR3 is 15 amino acids. CDR1 and CDR2 from the germline V gene are SGHNT and YYREEE (reference sequence). V was pared by 5 bases and J by 6 bases, with 10 bases of the junction left unmatched.

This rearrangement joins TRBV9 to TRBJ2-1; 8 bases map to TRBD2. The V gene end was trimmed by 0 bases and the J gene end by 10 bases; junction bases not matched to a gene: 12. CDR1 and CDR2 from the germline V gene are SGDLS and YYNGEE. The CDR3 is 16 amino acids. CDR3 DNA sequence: TGTGCCAGCAGCGTAGTGCCTCGGGGGGGCCAACTCGAGCAGTTCTTC. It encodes CASSVVPRGGQLEQFF.

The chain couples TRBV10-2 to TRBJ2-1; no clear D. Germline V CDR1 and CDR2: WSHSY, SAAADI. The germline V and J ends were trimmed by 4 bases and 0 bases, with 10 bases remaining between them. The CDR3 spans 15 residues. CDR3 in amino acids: CASSAGPSSYNEQFF. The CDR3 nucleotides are TGCGCCAGCAGTGCGGGTCCAAGCTCCTACAATGAGCAGTTCTTC.

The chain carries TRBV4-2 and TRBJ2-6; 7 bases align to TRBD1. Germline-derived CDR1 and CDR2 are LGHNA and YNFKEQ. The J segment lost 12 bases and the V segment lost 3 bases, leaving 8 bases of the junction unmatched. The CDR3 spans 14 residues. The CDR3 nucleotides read TGTGCCAGCAGCCAGGCAGGGGGTTTTAGCGTCCTGACTTTC. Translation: CASSQAGGFSVLTF.

The CDR3 region is CASSRTFKRTGGVETQYF. The CDR3, as DNA: TGTGCCAGCAGCCGAACCTTTAAAAGGACAGGGGGCGTAGAGACCCAGTACTTC. The genes are TRBV27 and TRBJ2-5; 11 nucleotides agree with TRBD1. The CDR3 extends over 18 amino acids. Germline V lookup: CDR1 MNHEY, CDR2 SMNVEV (reference sequence). With 6 bases clipped from V and 4 bases from J, the junction kept 16 bases outside the gene matches.

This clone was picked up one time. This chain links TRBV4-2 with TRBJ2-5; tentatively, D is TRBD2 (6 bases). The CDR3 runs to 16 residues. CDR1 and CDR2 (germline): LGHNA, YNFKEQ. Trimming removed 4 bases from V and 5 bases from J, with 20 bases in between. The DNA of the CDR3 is TGTGCCAGCAGCCCATCCTTCGGGACTGCCGGCGAGACCCAGTACTTC. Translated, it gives CASSPSFGTAGETQYF.

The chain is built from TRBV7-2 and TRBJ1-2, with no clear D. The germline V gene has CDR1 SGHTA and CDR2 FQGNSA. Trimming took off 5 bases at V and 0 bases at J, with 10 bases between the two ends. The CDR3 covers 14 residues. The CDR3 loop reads CASSLGLANYGYTF. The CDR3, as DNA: TGTGCCAGCAGCCTGGGTCTAGCTAACTATGGCTACACCTTC.

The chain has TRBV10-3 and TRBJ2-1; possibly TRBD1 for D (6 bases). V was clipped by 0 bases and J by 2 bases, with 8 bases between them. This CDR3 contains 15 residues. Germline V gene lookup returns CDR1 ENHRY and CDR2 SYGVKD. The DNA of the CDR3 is TGTGCCATCAGTGAGTCGAACAGGGCCTACAATGAGCAGTTCTTC. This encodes CAISESNRAYNEQFF.

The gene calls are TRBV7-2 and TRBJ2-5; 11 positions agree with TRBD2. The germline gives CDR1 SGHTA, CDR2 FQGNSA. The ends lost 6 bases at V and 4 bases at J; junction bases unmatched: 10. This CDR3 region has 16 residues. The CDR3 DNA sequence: TGTGCCAGCAGGCCGCAGCTAGCGGGGGGTGGAGAGACCCAGTACTTC. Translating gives CASRPQLAGGGETQYF.

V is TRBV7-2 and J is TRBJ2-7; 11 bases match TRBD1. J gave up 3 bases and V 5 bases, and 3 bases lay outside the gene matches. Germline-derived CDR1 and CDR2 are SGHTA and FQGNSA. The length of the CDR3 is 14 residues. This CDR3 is CASSGGTGGYEQYF. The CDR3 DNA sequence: TGTGCCAGCAGCGGGGGGACAGGGGGCTACGAGCAGTACTTC.

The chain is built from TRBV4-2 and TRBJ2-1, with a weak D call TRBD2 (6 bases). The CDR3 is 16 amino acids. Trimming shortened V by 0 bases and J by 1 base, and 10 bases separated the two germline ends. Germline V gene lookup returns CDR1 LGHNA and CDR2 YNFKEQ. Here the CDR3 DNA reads TGTGCCAGCAGCCAAGATCTTGGGGGGTCCTACAATGAGCAGTTCTTC. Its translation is CASSQDLGGSYNEQFF.

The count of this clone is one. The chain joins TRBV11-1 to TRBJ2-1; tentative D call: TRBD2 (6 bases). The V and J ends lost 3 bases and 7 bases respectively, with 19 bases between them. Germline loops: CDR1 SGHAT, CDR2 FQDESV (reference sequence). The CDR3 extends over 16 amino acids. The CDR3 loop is CASSLAGTYLFNEQFF. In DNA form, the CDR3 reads TGTGCCAGCAGCTTGGCCGGGACTTACCTCTTTAATGAGCAGTTCTTC.

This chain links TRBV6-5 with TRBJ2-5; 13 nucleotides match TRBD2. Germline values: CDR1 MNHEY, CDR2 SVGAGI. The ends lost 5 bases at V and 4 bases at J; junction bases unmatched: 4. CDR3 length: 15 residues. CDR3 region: CASSRTSGGLETQYF. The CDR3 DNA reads TGTGCCAGCAGTCGGACTAGCGGGGGCTTAGAGACCCAGTACTTC.

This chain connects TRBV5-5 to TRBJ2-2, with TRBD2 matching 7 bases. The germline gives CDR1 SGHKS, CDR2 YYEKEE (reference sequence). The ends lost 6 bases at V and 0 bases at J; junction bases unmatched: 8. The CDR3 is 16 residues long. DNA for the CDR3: TGTGCCAGCAAAAGTGGGGGGGACCCGAACACCGGGGAGCTGTTTTTT. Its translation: CASKSGGDPNTGELFF.